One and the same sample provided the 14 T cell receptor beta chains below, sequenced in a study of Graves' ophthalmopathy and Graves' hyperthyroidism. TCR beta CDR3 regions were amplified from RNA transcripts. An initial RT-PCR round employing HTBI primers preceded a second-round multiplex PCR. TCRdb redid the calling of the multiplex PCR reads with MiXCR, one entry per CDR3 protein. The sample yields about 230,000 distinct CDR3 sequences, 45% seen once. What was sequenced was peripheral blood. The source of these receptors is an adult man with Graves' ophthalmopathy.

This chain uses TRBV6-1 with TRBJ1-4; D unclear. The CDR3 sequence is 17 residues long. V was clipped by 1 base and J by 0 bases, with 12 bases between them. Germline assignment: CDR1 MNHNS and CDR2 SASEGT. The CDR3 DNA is TGTGCCAGCAGTGAAGAGGAGGGAGTTGCAACTAATGAAAAACTGTTTTTT. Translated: CASSEEEGVATNEKLFF.

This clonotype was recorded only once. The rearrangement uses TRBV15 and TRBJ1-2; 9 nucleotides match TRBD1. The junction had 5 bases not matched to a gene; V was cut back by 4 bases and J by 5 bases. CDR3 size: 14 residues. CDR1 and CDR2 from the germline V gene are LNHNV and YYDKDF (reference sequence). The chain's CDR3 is CATSKDRGTYGYTF. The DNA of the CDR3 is TGTGCCACCAGCAAAGACAGGGGGACGTATGGCTACACCTTC.

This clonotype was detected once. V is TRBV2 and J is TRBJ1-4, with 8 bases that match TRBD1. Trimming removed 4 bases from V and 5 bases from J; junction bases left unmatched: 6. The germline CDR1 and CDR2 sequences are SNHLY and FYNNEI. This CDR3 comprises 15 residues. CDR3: CASSGLTGANEKLFF. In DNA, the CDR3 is TGTGCCAGCAGTGGATTGACAGGGGCAAATGAAAAACTGTTTTTT.

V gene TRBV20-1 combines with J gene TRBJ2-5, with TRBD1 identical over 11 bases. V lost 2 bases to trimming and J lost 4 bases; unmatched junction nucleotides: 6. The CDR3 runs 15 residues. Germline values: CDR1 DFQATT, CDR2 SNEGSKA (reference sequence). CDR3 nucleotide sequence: TGCAGTGCTAGAAGGGACAGGGGGACCGGAGAGACCCAGTACTTC. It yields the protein CSARRDRGTGETQYF.

The CDR3 protein is CASSLVVSQETQYF. The CDR3 DNA sequence: TGTGCCAGCAGCTTGGTTGTGAGTCAAGAGACCCAGTACTTC. J is TRBJ2-5 and V is TRBV7-9; D unclear. This CDR3 contains 14 residues. Between the trimmed V and J ends, which lost 3 bases and 2 bases, there was a span of 10 bases. In germline, CDR1 is SEHNR, CDR2 FQNEAQ (reference sequence). The full variable domain, its missing parts supplied by reference TRBV7-9 and TRBJ2-5, is DTGVSQNPRHKITKRGQNVTFRCDPISEHNRLYWYRQTLGQGPEFLTYFQNEAQLEKSRLLSDRFSAERPKGSFSTLEIQRTEQGDSAMYLCASSLVVSQETQYFGPGTRLLVL.

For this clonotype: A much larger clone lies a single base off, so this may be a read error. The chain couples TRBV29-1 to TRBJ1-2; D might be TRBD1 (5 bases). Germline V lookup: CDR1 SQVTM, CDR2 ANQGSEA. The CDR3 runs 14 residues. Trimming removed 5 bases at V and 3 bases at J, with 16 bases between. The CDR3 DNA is TGCAGCGTTAATGGGGCAGGGCTCGACTATGGCTACACCTTC. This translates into CSVNGAGLDYGYTF.

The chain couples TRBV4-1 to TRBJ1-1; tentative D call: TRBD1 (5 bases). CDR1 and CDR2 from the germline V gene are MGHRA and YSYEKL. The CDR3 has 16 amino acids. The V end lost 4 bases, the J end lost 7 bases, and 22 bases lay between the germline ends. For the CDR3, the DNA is TGCGCCAGCAGCCTTCAGGGAGGGCCGGGTACCCTTGAAGCTTTCTTT. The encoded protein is CASSLQGGPGTLEAFF.

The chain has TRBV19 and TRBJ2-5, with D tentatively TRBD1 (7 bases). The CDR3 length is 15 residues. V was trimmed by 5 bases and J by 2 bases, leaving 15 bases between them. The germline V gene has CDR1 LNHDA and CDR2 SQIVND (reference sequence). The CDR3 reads CASSAGGQPQETQYF. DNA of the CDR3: TGTGCCAGTAGTGCCGGGGGACAGCCTCAAGAGACCCAGTACTTC.

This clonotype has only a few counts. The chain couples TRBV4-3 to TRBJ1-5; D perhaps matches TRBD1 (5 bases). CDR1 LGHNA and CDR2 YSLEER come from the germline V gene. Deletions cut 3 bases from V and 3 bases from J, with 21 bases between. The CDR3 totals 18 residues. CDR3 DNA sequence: TGCGCCAGCAGCCATACAAGTCTACCCAGCGGGGCCAATCAGCCCCAGCATTTT. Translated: CASSHTSLPSGANQPQHF.

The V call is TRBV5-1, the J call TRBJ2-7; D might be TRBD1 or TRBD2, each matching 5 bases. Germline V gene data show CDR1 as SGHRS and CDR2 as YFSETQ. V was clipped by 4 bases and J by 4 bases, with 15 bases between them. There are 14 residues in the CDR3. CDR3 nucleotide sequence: TGCGCCAGCAGCCACCGGGACGGTGGGTACGAGCAGTACTTC. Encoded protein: CASSHRDGGYEQYF.

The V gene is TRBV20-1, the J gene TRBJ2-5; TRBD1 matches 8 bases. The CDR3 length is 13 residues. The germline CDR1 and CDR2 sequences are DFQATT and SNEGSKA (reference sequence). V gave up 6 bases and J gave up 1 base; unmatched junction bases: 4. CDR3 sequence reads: CSAGGTGQETQYF. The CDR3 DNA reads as TGCAGTGCCGGCGGGACAGGCCAAGAGACCCAGTACTTC.

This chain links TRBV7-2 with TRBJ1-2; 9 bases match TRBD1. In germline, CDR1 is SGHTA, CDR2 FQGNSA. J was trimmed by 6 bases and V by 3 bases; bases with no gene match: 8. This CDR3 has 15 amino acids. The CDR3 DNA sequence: TGTGCCAGCAGCTTGGCCGGGACAGGGACGCATGGCTACACCTTC. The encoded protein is CASSLAGTGTHGYTF.

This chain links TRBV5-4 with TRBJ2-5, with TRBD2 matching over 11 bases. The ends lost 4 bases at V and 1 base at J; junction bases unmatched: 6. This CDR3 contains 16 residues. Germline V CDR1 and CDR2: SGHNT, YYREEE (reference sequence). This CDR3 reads CASSPGTSGIQETQYF. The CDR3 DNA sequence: TGTGCCAGCAGCCCCGGGACTAGCGGTATCCAAGAGACCCAGTACTTC.

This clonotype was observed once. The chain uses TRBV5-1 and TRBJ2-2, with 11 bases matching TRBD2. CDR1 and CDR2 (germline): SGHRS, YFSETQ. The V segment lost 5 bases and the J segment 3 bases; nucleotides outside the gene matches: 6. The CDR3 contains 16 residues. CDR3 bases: TGCGCCAGCAGTCAAACTAGCGGGAGTTACACCGGGGAGCTGTTTTTT. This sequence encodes CASSQTSGSYTGELFF.